Below, 21 T cell receptor beta chains from the same sample are listed, as sequenced in a study of response to subunit inactivated influenza vaccine. TCRdb passed the RT-PCR reads through MiXCR, listing each CDR3 protein once. The sample consists of around 750,000 distinct CDR3 sequences, roughly 20% of them appearing once. The sample here was PBMCs from blood, taken approximately 5 days after vaccination. The receptors come from a man between 45 and 60 years old who received an inactivated influenza vaccine.

There are a few counts of this clonotype. This chain links TRBV24-1 with TRBJ2-5; no firm D call. Germline V CDR1 and CDR2: KGHDR, SFDVKD. Trimming stripped 3 bases from V and 5 bases from J, with 12 bases between. The CDR3 is 14 residues long. The CDR3 region is CATSDTGLGETQYF. In DNA form, the CDR3 reads TGTGCCACCAGTGATACCGGTCTTGGGGAGACCCAGTACTTC.

CDR3 region: CASSYGAADTQYF. DNA of the CDR3: TGTGCCAGCAGTTATGGGGCGGCAGATACGCAGTATTTT. The chain links TRBV28 to TRBJ2-3, with D maybe TRBD1 (5 bases). This CDR3 contains 13 residues. Per germline, CDR1 MDHEN and CDR2 SYDVKM. V was pared by 4 bases and J by 4 bases, with 9 bases between.

This sequence joins TRBV29-1 and TRBJ2-4; D uncertain. Germline V gene lookup returns CDR1 SQVTM and CDR2 ANQGSEA. The CDR3 sequence is 11 residues long. Trimming took 7 bases from V and 0 from J, leaving 4 bases between them. The CDR3 DNA follows: TGCAGCGGGCTAGCCAAAAACATTCAGTACTTC. Its translation: CSGLAKNIQYF.

This chain uses TRBV12-3 or TRBV12-4 with TRBJ1-5, with D perhaps matching TRBD1 (6 bases). Trimming took off 9 bases at V and 5 bases at J, with 8 bases between the two ends. The CDR3 is made up of 11 amino acids. CDR3 in amino acids: CAREGDQPQHF. The CDR3 nucleotides read TGTGCCAGGGAGGGGGATCAGCCCCAGCATTTT.

The genes are TRBV12-3 or TRBV12-4 and TRBJ2-2; tentatively, D is TRBD1 (5 bases). CDR3 length: 16 amino acids. V was trimmed by 6 bases and J by 0 bases, leaving 14 bases between them. Here the CDR3 reads CASSTDSIPNTGELFF. In DNA form, the CDR3 reads TGTGCCAGCAGCACTGACAGTATCCCGAACACCGGGGAGCTGTTTTTT.

This clonotype was observed a few times. The V gene is TRBV10-3, the J gene TRBJ2-1; TRBD2 matches at 7 bases. The V and J ends lost 6 bases and 5 bases, in that order; junction bases with no gene match: 10. The CDR3 sequence is 15 residues long. Looked up from germline, CDR1 is ENHRY and CDR2 is SYGVKD. This CDR3 is CAISAGTTNDNEQFF. The DNA for the CDR3 is TGTGCCATCAGCGCCGGGACTACAAACGACAATGAGCAGTTCTTC.

This clonotype appeared a few times. This chain uses TRBV25-1 with TRBJ2-1; tentatively, D is TRBD1 or TRBD2 (5 bases each). The CDR3 is 17 residues long. CDR1 MGHDK and CDR2 SYGVNS come from the germline V gene. V lost 4 bases and J 0 bases, leaving 16 bases between the germline ends. CDR3 sequence (DNA): TGTGCCAGCAGTGCCCAAAGTTTTGGGGGCTCCTACAATGAGCAGTTCTTC. Its translation: CASSAQSFGGSYNEQFF.

The chain uses TRBV30 and TRBJ2-1; TRBD1 matches 7 bases. V lost 6 bases and J lost 6; bases outside the gene matches: 5. Germline V lookup: CDR1 GTSNPN, CDR2 SVGIG (reference sequence). The CDR3 runs 12 residues. CDR3: CACRDSPNEQFF. For the CDR3, the DNA is TGTGCCTGTCGGGACAGCCCCAATGAGCAGTTCTTC.

The V and J genes are TRBV5-1 and TRBJ2-1; maybe TRBD2 (5 bases). Germline V gene sequence: CDR1 SGHRS, CDR2 YFSETQ. CDR3 length equals 12 residues. V lost 8 bases and J lost 3, with 9 bases in between. The CDR3 reads CASGEGYNEQFF. The DNA for the CDR3 is TGCGCCAGTGGTGAGGGCTACAATGAGCAGTTCTTC.

This chain joins TRBV12-3 or TRBV12-4 and TRBJ1-2; D uncertain. The CDR3 consists of 14 residues. V was shortened by 5 bases and J by 9 bases, with 19 bases between the two germline ends. CDR3 DNA sequence: TGTGCCAGCAGTCGTGGACCCGGCGATTGGCGCTACACCTTC. Amino acids: CASSRGPGDWRYTF.

The J gene is TRBJ2-2, the V gene TRBV20-1; D unresolved. This CDR3 contains 15 residues. Trimming shortened V by 0 bases and J by 6 bases, and 14 bases separated the two germline ends. From germline, CDR1 is DFQATT and CDR2 SNEGSKA (reference sequence). The CDR3 coding sequence is TGCAGTGCTAGAGATGCTAGTCCCTTGTCCGGGGAGCTGTTTTTT. Protein sequence: CSARDASPLSGELFF.

The chain links TRBV6-2 or TRBV6-3 to TRBJ2-7, with no clear D. V lost 8 bases and J lost 7, with 12 bases in between. Germline loops: CDR1 MNHEY, CDR2 SVGEGT. The CDR3 is 11 residues long. CDR3 residues: CASGPGYEQYF. As DNA, the CDR3 is TGTGCCAGCGGCCCGGGCTATGAGCAGTACTTC.

There are a few counts of this clonotype. V usage is TRBV9 and J usage is TRBJ2-1; 9 nucleotides match TRBD2. Trimming cost V 0 bases and J 5 bases; bases outside gene matches: 6. The CDR3 is 16 amino acids. CDR1 is SGDLS, CDR2 YYNGEE, per germline. This chain's CDR3 is CASSVEGTSFHNEQFF. The CDR3 nucleotides are TGTGCCAGCAGCGTAGAGGGGACTAGCTTCCACAATGAGCAGTTCTTC.

The chain couples TRBV20-1 to TRBJ2-5, with TRBD2 identical over 12 bases. This CDR3 is 14 amino acids long. Germline V gene lookup returns CDR1 DFQATT and CDR2 SNEGSKA (reference sequence). V shed 5 bases and J 1 base; nucleotides not matched to a gene: 2. In nucleotides, the CDR3 is TGCAGTGCTTCGGGACTAGCGGGCCAAGAGACCCAGTACTTC. Protein sequence: CSASGLAGQETQYF.

This clonotype was recorded a few times. The J gene is TRBJ2-3, the V gene TRBV20-1, with 14 nucleotides matching TRBD2. The CDR3 is 15 residues long. Trimming took 0 bases from V and 9 from J; bases not matched to a gene: 5. Looked up from germline, CDR1 is DFQATT and CDR2 is SNEGSKA (reference sequence). The CDR3 spells CSARDYGTSGRTQYF. The DNA for the CDR3 is TGCAGTGCTAGAGATTATGGGACTAGCGGGAGAACGCAGTATTTT.

J is TRBJ2-7 and V is TRBV10-1, with 7 bases fitting TRBD1. V shed 1 base, J shed 5 bases, and the junction held 2 bases outside the gene matches. Germline-derived CDR1 and CDR2 are WNHNN and SYGVQD (reference sequence). The CDR3 is made up of 13 amino acids. The CDR3 coding sequence is TGCGCCAGCAGTGAGTGGCAGGGGGACGAGCAGTACTTC. This sequence encodes CASSEWQGDEQYF.

On this clonotype itself: At one end, the junction sequence differs from germline, possibly due to a read error. V and J are TRBV18 and TRBJ2-5, with D possibly matching TRBD1 (5 bases). The CDR3 contains 14 residues. CDR1 is KGHSH and CDR2 is LQKENI in the germline V gene. CDR3 sequence (DNA): TGTACCAGCTCACCACCATCTAACAGGGAGACCCAGTACTTC. Residues: CTSSPPSNRETQYF.

This clonotype appeared a few times. The rearrangement joins TRBV5-1 to TRBJ2-7; 7 nucleotides line up with TRBD2. Germline V gene sequence: CDR1 SGHRS, CDR2 YFSETQ. Trimming removed 4 bases from V and 10 bases from J; junction bases left unmatched: 11. CDR3 length: 13 residues. The CDR3 region has the DNA TGCGCCAGCAGCGGGGACTATCCTACGTATCAGTACTTC. This translates into CASSGDYPTYQYF.

V gene TRBV20-1 combines with J gene TRBJ2-7, with TRBD2 identical over 10 bases. The CDR3 extends over 12 amino acids. V was pared by 7 bases and J by 4 bases, with 4 bases of the junction left unmatched. The germline V gene encodes CDR1 DFQATT and CDR2 SNEGSKA (reference sequence). The CDR3 coding sequence is TGCAGTGGGACTAGCGGTCAGTACGAGCAGTACTTC. Amino acid sequence: CSGTSGQYEQYF.

J is TRBJ2-5 and V is TRBV9, with D uncertain. This CDR3 is 14 amino acids long. The germline V and J ends were trimmed by 0 bases and 2 bases, with 8 bases remaining between them. Germline V gene lookup returns CDR1 SGDLS and CDR2 YYNGEE. The CDR3 region is CASSVGAGQETQYF. CDR3 DNA sequence: TGTGCCAGCAGCGTAGGGGCAGGTCAAGAGACCCAGTACTTC.

The chain couples TRBV12-3 or TRBV12-4 to TRBJ1-3, with D unclear. The CDR3 has 14 amino acids. Trimming cost V 3 bases and J 2 bases, with 8 bases left between them. This CDR3 is CASSLDHAGNTIYF. CDR3 coding DNA: TGTGCCAGCAGTTTGGATCATGCTGGAAACACCATATATTTT.